The clone carrying this T cell receptor beta chain came up a few times. Diagnoses rested on clinical symptoms, serum thyroxine and TRAb, thyroid ultrasound and orbital computed tomography. The CDR3 consists of 20 residues. With V trimmed by 0 bases and J by 6 bases, 18 bases remained unmatched. Germline V gene data show CDR1 as SGHVS and CDR2 as FQNEAQ. RNA transcripts were the template for amplifying TCR beta CDR3 regions. The primer set for the first-round RT-PCR of the TCR CDR3 was HTBI. In TCRdb, the multiplex PCR reads were re-called with MiXCR into one record per CDR3 protein. This sample has 550,000 to 850,000 distinct CDR3 sequences, with roughly 20% found just once. The data originate from a study of T cells in Graves' hyperthyroidism and ophthalmopathy.

The sample taken for sequencing was blood. This chain joins TRBV7-8 and TRBJ1-4, with 8 bases aligning to TRBD1. This receptor was obtained from a woman aged 45-60 years with Graves' hyperthyroidism that later progressed to Graves' ophthalmopathy. CDR3 in DNA: TGTGCCAGCAGCTTAGCTTCCCCCGGGACAGGACGACATGGGGATGAAAAACTGTTTTTT. Encoded protein: CASSLASPGTGRHGDEKLFF.